The next 20 T cell receptor beta chains were all read from a single sample in a study of T cell responses to AZD1222 COVID-19 vaccine. Produced via immunoSEQ multiplex PCR; TCRdb's table is partial and in-frame only. The repertoire holds more than 100,000 clones, with over 75% as singletons. The sample consisted of peripheral blood, taken 28 days after the second dose of the MenACWY control vaccine. The receptors were gathered from an adult who received the MenACWY meningococcal vaccine as a control.

The chain has TRBV18 and TRBJ2-7, with D unresolved. CDR3 length equals 12 residues. V lost 1 base and J 4 bases, leaving 5 bases between the germline ends. The V gene's germline CDR1 is KGHSH and CDR2 LQKENI. The CDR3: CASSPRDYEQYF. In nucleotides, the CDR3 is TGTGCCAGCTCACCACGGGATTACGAGCAGTACTTC.

V is TRBV5-1 and J is TRBJ1-6; D possibly corresponds to TRBD1 (6 bases). The CDR3 has 15 residues. Germline CDR1 reads SGHRS; CDR2 reads YFSETQ. V was cut by 6 bases and J by 8 bases, with 18 bases left in between. In DNA, the CDR3 is TGCGCCAGCACCCTAACGGGGGCAGACGATTCACCCCTCCACTTT. Protein product: CASTLTGADDSPLHF.

The chain uses TRBV6-5 and TRBJ2-2; maybe TRBD2 (5 bases). Germline assignment: CDR1 MNHEY and CDR2 SVGAGI. With 2 bases removed from V and 6 bases from J, the gap between germline ends came to 13 bases. There are 15 residues in the CDR3. CDR3 sequence: CASSYGVWRAGELFF. In nucleotides, the CDR3 is TGTGCCAGCAGTTACGGAGTCTGGCGGGCCGGGGAGCTGTTTTTT.

The chain combines TRBV7-3 with TRBJ2-3, with 10 nucleotides matching TRBD2. The trim removed 2 bases at V and 2 bases at J, leaving 1 base unmatched. The CDR3 is 15 residues long. From germline, CDR1 is SGHTA and CDR2 FQGTGA. The CDR3, as DNA: TGTGCCAGCAGCTTAGGGACTAGCGTCACAGATACGCAGTATTTT. Residues: CASSLGTSVTDTQYF.

Details on this clone: A junction end diverges from the germline sequence, so it may reflect a read error. The rearrangement uses TRBV19 and TRBJ1-3; no reliable D call. The CDR3 totals 12 residues. Germline V lookup: CDR1 LNHDA, CDR2 SQIVND (reference sequence). The CDR3 DNA sequence: TGTGCCAGTAGTATCCCAGGCTTCCGGCTAGATTTT. It codes for CASSIPGFRLDF.

The rearrangement joins TRBV23-1 to TRBJ1-6; D gene ambiguous. TRBV23-1 is annotated as an ORF whose role is uncertain. V gave up 7 bases and J gave up 9 bases, with 19 bases separating them. The CDR3 totals 15 residues. The CDR3 coding sequence is TGCGCCAGCAAACCTCTCAGGAGAGGGTTTTCACCCCTCCACTTT. This gives the protein CASKPLRRGFSPLHF.

The chain employs TRBV7-8 and TRBJ1-1; D remains ambiguous. This CDR3 comprises 13 residues. V was pared by 6 bases and J by 5 bases, with 13 bases between. CDR1 is SGHVS, CDR2 FQNEAQ, per germline. The CDR3 DNA is TGTGCCAGCAGTTATCGTGCGGTAACTGAAGCTTTCTTT. Protein product: CASSYRAVTEAFF. Full variable domain (rest looked up from reference TRBV7-8 and TRBJ1-1): GAGVSQSPRYKVAKRGQDVALRCDPISGHVSLFWYQQALGQGPEFLTYFQNEAQLDKSGLPSDRFFAERPEGSVSTLKIQRTQQEDSAVYLCASSYRAVTEAFFGQGTRLTVV.

This clone was seen a single time. CDR3 protein: CASSARPGQGRSPLHF. As DNA, the CDR3 is TGTGCCAGCAGCGCAAGGCCCGGACAGGGGAGATCACCCCTCCACTTT. J is TRBJ1-6 and V is TRBV11-2, with 9 bases matching TRBD1. Germline V gene data show CDR1 as SGHAT and CDR2 as FQNNGV. This CDR3 region has 16 residues. Trimming took 5 bases from V and 10 from J; bases not matched to a gene: 12.

This chain connects TRBV9 to TRBJ1-6, with 7 positions matching TRBD1. The length of the CDR3 is 16 residues. Germline V CDR1 and CDR2: SGDLS, YYNGEE. Trimming removed 3 bases from V and 7 bases from J; junction bases left unmatched: 10. This CDR3 is CASSATLTGPNSPLHF. In nucleotides, the CDR3 is TGTGCCAGCAGCGCTACCCTGACAGGGCCCAATTCACCCCTCCACTTT.

This chain joins TRBV3-1 (or the pseudogene TRBV3-2) and TRBJ1-4, with D possibly TRBD1 on 6 matching bases. Germline CDR1 reads LGHDT; CDR2 reads YNNKEL (reference sequence). This CDR3 is 16 amino acids long. V lost 0 bases and J 4 bases, leaving 12 bases between the germline ends. In DNA, the CDR3 is TGTGCCAGCAGCCAAGAGAGGGGCAGGGGTAATGAAAAACTGTTTTTT. This sequence encodes CASSQERGRGNEKLFF.

The genes are TRBV18 and TRBJ1-2; D not certain. CDR1 and CDR2 (germline): KGHSH, LQKENI. Trimming removed 2 bases at V and 4 bases at J, with 11 bases between. The CDR3 length is 14 residues. The CDR3 DNA is TGTGCCAGCTCACCATCAATGGAAGGCTATGGCTACACCTTC. As protein: CASSPSMEGYGYTF.

This clone was counted between two and nine times. This sequence joins TRBV6-1 and TRBJ2-7, with D tentatively TRBD1 (5 bases). Germline V gene data show CDR1 as MNHNS and CDR2 as SASEGT. V lost 3 bases to trimming and J lost 1 base, with 10 bases between them. This CDR3 is 14 amino acids long. DNA of the CDR3: TGTGCCAGCAGTGAGGGGCAGGAGTCCTACGAGCAGTACGTC. Its translation: CASSEGQESYEQYV.

This clone has just one count. V gene TRBV6-1 combines with J gene TRBJ2-2, with 13 positions matching TRBD2. Trimming at V came to 0 bases and at J to 0 bases, leaving 1 base not matched to a gene. The germline V gene encodes CDR1 MNHNS and CDR2 SASEGT. The CDR3 extends over 18 amino acids. CDR3: CASSEAGLAGANTGELFF. The CDR3 bases are TGTGCCAGCAGTGAAGCCGGACTAGCGGGAGCGAACACCGGGGAGCTGTTTTTT.

The chain uses TRBV5-1 and TRBJ1-2; the match to TRBD1 covers 7 bases. Losses at the gene ends were 1 base for V and 2 bases for J; bases not matched to a gene: 2. There are 14 residues in the CDR3. CDR1 is SGHRS and CDR2 is YFSETQ in the germline V gene. CDR3 DNA: TGCGCCAGCAGCTTGACCAGGGGGAACTATGGCTACACCTTC. Its protein product is CASSLTRGNYGYTF.

The chain carries TRBV6-5 and TRBJ1-3; D is undetermined. The V end lost 6 bases, the J end lost 0 bases, and 9 bases lay between the germline ends. Germline CDR1 and CDR2: MNHEY and SVGAGI. The CDR3 has 14 residues. The CDR3 reads CASRKDYSGNTIYF. The CDR3 bases are TGTGCCAGCAGAAAGGACTACTCTGGAAACACCATATATTTT.

This clone was counted a single time. The rearrangement uses TRBV11-3 and TRBJ2-2; 7 nucleotides line up with TRBD2. V shed 2 bases, J shed 5 bases, and the junction held 5 bases outside the gene matches. CDR1 and CDR2 from the germline V gene are SGHNT and YENEEA. This CDR3 region has 15 residues. CDR3 DNA sequence: TGTGCCAGCAGCTTACGCGGGAGCCAAACCGGGGAGCTGTTTTTT. It codes for CASSLRGSQTGELFF.

This rearrangement joins TRBV5-6 to TRBJ2-6; possible D gene TRBD1, 6 bases. Germline-derived CDR1 and CDR2 are SGHDT and YYEEEE. Deletions cut 3 bases from V and 4 bases from J, with 14 bases between. The length of the CDR3 is 16 residues. CDR3 bases: TGTGCCAGCAGCTCGACAGGTCTTAGAGGGGCCAACGTCCTGACTTTC. Translation: CASSSTGLRGANVLTF.

The rearrangement uses TRBV29-1 and TRBJ2-3; 7 bases map to TRBD2. CDR3 length: 14 residues. With V trimmed by 4 bases and J by 6 bases, 10 bases remained unmatched. Germline V gene data show CDR1 as SQVTM and CDR2 as ANQGSEA. The CDR3 is CSVVGGSLRDTQYF. The CDR3 DNA follows: TGCAGCGTTGTCGGCGGGAGTTTAAGGGATACGCAGTATTTT.

This chain links TRBV28 with TRBJ2-7, with TRBD1 matching 11 bases. Germline V lookup: CDR1 MDHEN, CDR2 SYDVKM. The V and J ends lost 4 bases and 7 bases, in that order; junction bases with no gene match: 6. The CDR3 runs to 14 residues. CDR3 loop: CASSSGQGVGEQYV. CDR3 in DNA: TGTGCCAGCAGTTCGGGACAGGGGGTGGGAGAGCAGTACGTC.

The rearrangement links TRBV2 to TRBJ1-1, with 10 bases aligning to TRBD1. The CDR3 has 15 residues. Germline CDR1 SNHLY, CDR2 FYNNEI. Trimming removed 9 bases from V and 4 bases from J; junction bases left unmatched: 11. The CDR3 coding sequence is TGTGCCAGACAGACCGGGACAGGGGTGTCCACTGAAGCTTTCTTT. This encodes CARQTGTGVSTEAFF. The whole variable domain, filled in from reference TRBV2 and TRBJ1-1, reads EPEVTQTPSHQVTQMGQEVILRCVPISNHLYFYWYRQILGQKVEFLVSFYNNEISEKSEIFDDQFSVERPDGSNFTLKIRSTKLEDSAMYFCARQTGTGVSTEAFFGQGTRLTVV.